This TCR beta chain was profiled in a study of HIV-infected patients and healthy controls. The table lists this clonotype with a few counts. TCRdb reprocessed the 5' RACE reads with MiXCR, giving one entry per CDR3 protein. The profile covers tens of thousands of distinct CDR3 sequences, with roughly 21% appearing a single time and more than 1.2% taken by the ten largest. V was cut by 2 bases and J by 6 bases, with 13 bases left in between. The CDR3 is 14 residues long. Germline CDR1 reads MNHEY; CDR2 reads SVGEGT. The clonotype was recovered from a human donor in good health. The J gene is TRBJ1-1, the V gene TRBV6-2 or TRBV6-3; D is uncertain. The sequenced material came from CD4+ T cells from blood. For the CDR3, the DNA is TGTGCCAGCAGTTACGGTGGATCTGGTGCTGAAGCTTTCTTT. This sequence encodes CASSYGGSGAEAFF.